This is a list of T cell receptor beta chains from one sample in a study of shared clonotypes between healthy human individuals. Assay: immunoSEQ multiplex PCR; the TCRdb copy retains only in-frame clones and omits some. The sample has over a million clones; 65% to 80% are singletons. The sample comprised memory CD4+ T cells sorted from blood. These receptor sequences come from a man younger than 35 in good health. CDR3s include the opening cysteine and the closing phenylalanine or tryptophan. The D gene is left open where the match is weak. Size tells how often a clone was seen (once, few, many) or the class of an expanded clone, and some rows leave it out.

V	J	size	D	DNA	CDR3
TRBV5-1	TRBJ2-7	-	TRBD2	TGCGCCAGCAGCTCAGCCGGGACTAGCGGATACGAGCAGTACTTC	CASSSAGTSGYEQYF
TRBV5-5	TRBJ1-4	-	-	TGTGCCAGCAGCTTGTACAGGGTGGCAACTAATGAAAAACTGTTTTTT	CASSLYRVATNEKLFF
TRBV27	TRBJ1-1	-	-	TGTGCCAGCAGTTTGGGTCCGTGGCCCGGAACGGAGGATTTCTTT	CASSLGPWPGTEDFF
TRBV6-6	TRBJ2-3	-	TRBD2	TGTGCCAGCAGTTACGGGACTAGCGGTGATGCGCAGTATTTT	CASSYGTSGDAQYF
TRBV18	TRBJ1-1	few	-	TGTGCCAGCTCACGCCGGACAGACCCGAACACTGAAGCTTTCTTT	CASSRRTDPNTEAFF
TRBV10-3	TRBJ2-1	-	-	TGTGCCATCAGTGAGGGGACCACGGCCTACAATGAGCAGTTCTTC	CAISEGTTAYNEQFF
TRBV5-6	TRBJ2-7	-	-	TGTGCCAGCAGCTTGGTCCGCAGTCTCTACGAGCAGTACTTC	CASSLVRSLYEQYF
TRBV19	TRBJ2-1	-	TRBD2	TGTGCCAGTAGTGAGGCGGGAGGTCAAAGGGGTGAGCAGTTCTTC	CASSEAGGQRGEQFF
TRBV7-2	TRBJ2-7	-	-	TGTGCCAGCAGCTTGTGGGGGAGCTCCTACGAGCAGTACTTC	CASSLWGSSYEQYF
TRBV5-4	TRBJ2-5	-	TRBD2	TGTGCCAGCAGCGATGGCGGGGGGTACCGCGAGACCCAGTACTTC	CASSDGGGYRETQYF
TRBV18	TRBJ1-5	once	TRBD1	TGTGCCAGCTCACCTGGGACAGCGTATCAGCCCCAGCATTTT	CASSPGTAYQPQHF
TRBV11-2	TRBJ1-2	-	-	TGTGCCAGCAGCCCAGGTGTCCAGGGCATTAAGTATGGCTACACCTTC	CASSPGVQGIKYGYTF
TRBV2	TRBJ2-5	-	TRBD2	TGTGCCAGCAGTGGGGGGGGACAAGAGACCCAGTACTTC	CASSGGGQETQYF
TRBV5-1	TRBJ2-1	few	TRBD1	TGCGCCAGCAGCCCAGGGGGCGCCTACAATGAGCAGTTCTTC	CASSPGGAYNEQFF
TRBV7-9	TRBJ2-5	-	-	TGTGCCAGCAGCAACGGGGAAGGCCAGTACTTC	CASSNGEGQYF
TRBV5-1	TRBJ1-4	few	TRBD1	TGCGCCAGCAGCTTGGGGACAGGGGGAAGTGAAAAACTGTTTTTT	CASSLGTGGSEKLFF
TRBV12-5	TRBJ1-3	-	-	TGTGCTAGTGGAAAAGGGACCGCTGGAAACACCATATATTTT	CASGKGTAGNTIYF
TRBV6-1	TRBJ2-7	-	TRBD1	TGTGCCAGCAGTCAGGGACAGGGGAGGGACGAGCAGTACTTC	CASSQGQGRDEQYF
TRBV9	TRBJ1-6	-	-	TGTGCCAGCAGCGTCCAGGGCAGTTCACCCCTCCACTTT	CASSVQGSSPLHF
TRBV5-1	TRBJ2-3	-	TRBD1	TGCGCCAGCCGACCGGGACAGGGAAGAAATACGCAGTATTTT	CASRPGQGRNTQYF
TRBV5-7	TRBJ2-2	-	-	TGTGCCAGCAGCCTAAACGGCTTCGGGAGATCTAAGGGCACCGGGGAGCTGTTTTTT	CASSLNGFGRSKGTGELFF
TRBV6-5	TRBJ2-5	-	-	TGTGCCAGCTACCGGGACTTGCGAGAGACCCAGTACTTC	CASYRDLRETQYF
TRBV7-9	TRBJ1-1	few	-	TGTGCCAGCAGCTTAGGAGAGACGAAGGAAGCTTTCTTT	CASSLGETKEAFF
TRBV7-8	TRBJ2-5	-	-	TGTGCCAGCACCGAGGCAGGGGTCCGCGGGGAGACCCAGTACTTC	CASTEAGVRGETQYF
TRBV12-5	TRBJ1-5	few	-	TGTGCTAGTGGTTTGGTAGGCTGGGAAGAGCAGCCCCAGCATTTT	CASGLVGWEEQPQHF
TRBV6-1	TRBJ1-6	few	-	TGTGCCAGCCGGGACCCGGCTAATTCACCCCTCCACTTT	CASRDPANSPLHF